This T cell receptor beta chain was observed in a study of graft-versus-host responses after intestinal transplantation. Between the trimmed V and J ends, which lost 1 base and 4 bases, there was a span of 14 bases. Germline V gives CDR1 MNHEY, CDR2 SVGAGI. The CDR3 runs to 15 residues. The table came from immunoSEQ multiplex PCR; TCRdb's copy has only in-frame clones and leaves some out. The data show some 100,000 clones, under 95% seen once. About this clone itself: Its antigen is not identified.

The V gene is TRBV6-5, the J gene TRBJ2-7; D is possibly TRBD2 (6 bases). The TCR originated in a human donor who was the organ donor for an intestinal transplant. The sequencing here drew on unstimulated CD8+ T cells sorted from spleen or lymph node cells, taken before transplant. CDR3 in DNA: TGTGCCAGCAGTTACTTGTTCCGGGGGTCTTACGAGCAGTACTTC. Translating it yields CASSYLFRGSYEQYF.